This TCR beta chain was sequenced in a study of T cells in Graves' hyperthyroidism and ophthalmopathy (dated by TCRdb to 2018 to 2020). Looking at the study overall: Peripheral blood samples were taken at initial diagnosis, before any treatment was given. To identify distinguishing TCR V-J signatures, a discovery cohort of 100 patients was used, comprising roughly 45 with Graves' ophthalmopathy and roughly 60 with stable Graves' hyperthyroidism. An independent validation cohort of around 20 hyperthyroidism patients and 15 or so patients who later progressed to ophthalmopathy tested prospective prediction of ophthalmopathy. The roughly 94 discovery patients were randomly split 7:3 into training and test sets. In about 6 Graves' hyperthyroidism patients, the study also compared T-cell repertoires from thyroid tissue with T-cell repertoires from blood. Once sampling was done, hyperthyroidism patients were given methimazole at a starting dose of 30 mg daily, whereas ophthalmopathy patients were given high-dose intravenous methylprednisolone. The paper reports TCR Vbeta CDR3 sequencing of 135 peripheral blood samples: approximately 41 ophthalmopathy, roughly 80 hyperthyroidism and 17 progressor patients.

Trimming takes 3 bases off V and 5 bases off J; junction bases not matched to a gene: 10. The CDR3, from cysteine to phenylalanine, totals 17 residues. The only DNA kept is the CDR3, 51 bases in frame from the first base. The investigation overall reported the following: No statistical method was used to set the sample size in advance, and investigators knew the group allocation. Blood samples also contained most of the expanded thyroid clonotypes (frequency above 0.001), which suggests that blood repertoires may reflect thyroid immune responses. In validation, the model predicted progression to ophthalmopathy a median of 6.5 months before onset, with approximately 70% sensitivity and roughly 72% specificity. Ophthalmopathy was separated from stable hyperthyroidism by a 13 V-J signature model, with 85% to 90% sensitivity and about 81% specificity obtained in cross-validation and 80%/75% obtained in testing.

The TCR beta CDR3 regions were amplified from the RNA transcripts. For the first round of RT-PCR on the TCR CDR3, the HTBI primer set was used together with the Qiagen OneStep RT-PCR kit. Libraries were constructed in a second round of multiplex PCR, after which size selection and purification were performed. Paired-end sequencing of the libraries was performed with 100 bp reads on an Illumina HiSeq2000. The authors processed their data as follows. SOAPnuke was used to process the raw data, throwing out any read that contained adapters or uncalled bases, had a mean Phred below 15, or lacked an exact constant-primer or identifier match. High-quality paired reads were merged with COPE v1.2.5, and unique nucleotide sequences were defined as clonotypes. Clonotypes were aligned to IMGT TRBV, TRBD and TRBJ reference segments using MiTCR v1.1. Analysis was restricted to V-J combinations with a frequency above 0.0001, which covered just over 98% of repertoires. The TCS score was defined as F50 (clonal expansion) divided by E x V (chaos), with BLOSUM62-based TCRdist calculated between CDR3 peptides within each V-J. Welch's t-statistics and random forest reduced roughly 530 V-J features to some 14, which were used in a naive Bayes classifier (R e1071). The raw public data were reprocessed by TCRdb itself: fastp quality trimming at Q25, MiXCR clonotype calling, in-frame beta chains only. Entries are consolidated by CDR3 protein sequence, retaining the most common genes and DNA. In this record, the V and J calls reflect TCRdb's handling and not the investigators' own analysis. For this sample there are a few hundred thousand distinct CDR3 sequences; roughly 15% appear just once. Of the sample, about an eighth falls within the top ten clones.

The hyperthyroidism patients were between 18 and 65 years old and newly diagnosed, with a disease duration of less than 2 months. The study excluded patients with uncontrolled infections, other autoimmune diseases, pregnancy or lactation. Clinical symptoms, serum thyroxine and TRAb, thyroid ultrasound, and orbital computed tomography formed the basis for the diagnoses. Blood from progressor patients was drawn when they were first diagnosed with hyperthyroidism, before any ophthalmopathy symptoms appeared. PBMCs were separated from 10 ml of fresh peripheral blood using Ficoll-Paque density gradient centrifugation. Patients classed as progressors first received a Graves' hyperthyroidism diagnosis and then went on to develop ophthalmopathy during follow-up. Total RNA was extracted using Trizol reagent, and RNA quality was assessed on an Agilent 2100 Bioanalyzer. This clonotype has at least ten counts. What antigen it recognizes has not been identified. Qualities for individual bases were not recorded, and no much larger clone is one base off.

Sequenced: blood. The origin of this receptor is a woman aged 40 to 50 with Graves' hyperthyroidism that later progressed to Graves' ophthalmopathy. The V and J genes are TRBV12-3 or TRBV12-4 and TRBJ1-5, and 10 junction bases match TRBD1. The encoded CDR3 is CASSFYVTGGYDQPQHF. The DNA is TGTGCCAGCAGTTTCTACGTGACAGGGGGCTACGATCAGCCCCAGCATTTT.